A single T cell receptor (beta chain) is shown here with its context. The data were obtained in a study of cytomegalovirus exposure and HLA in healthy donors. Sequenced by immunoSEQ multiplex PCR; TCRdb stores in-frame clones only, minus some. The table lists about 260,000 clones, around 90% of them singletons. Germline values: CDR1 MGHDK, CDR2 SYGVNS. The CDR3 is 18 residues long. With V trimmed by 2 bases and J by 4 bases, 15 bases remained unmatched. This chain joins TRBV25-1 and TRBJ2-7, with 9 bases matching TRBD1. The clonotype was recovered from a woman in her thirties in good health and CMV-seronegative. The specimen sequenced was PBMCs. The CDR3 nucleotides read TGTGCCAGCAGTGAACCCAGACCCGTTCGACAGGGGGTATACGAGCAGTACTTC. This translates into CASSEPRPVRQGVYEQYF.